The next 18 T cell receptor beta chains were all read from a single sample in a study of blood T cells in healthy people across ages. A second roughly 6 to 11 cycle PCR used barcoded and J-beta primers. TCRdb re-derived calls from the 5' RACE reads in MiXCR, one entry per CDR3 protein. The repertoire holds around 870,000 distinct CDR3 sequences, about 28% seen once, with 15% to 20% in the top ten. Source material: blood. Receptors were obtained from a woman older than 75 in good health.

This clonotype was seen repeatedly, ten times or more. This sequence joins TRBV5-6 and TRBJ2-5, with 7 positions matching TRBD2. V lost 0 bases and J lost 1; bases outside the gene matches: 3. Germline CDR1 is SGHDT and CDR2 is YYEEEE. The CDR3 runs 15 residues. The CDR3 reads CASSLGLALQETQYF. In DNA form, the CDR3 reads TGTGCCAGCAGCTTGGGACTAGCCCTCCAAGAGACCCAGTACTTC.

V gene TRBV9 combines with J gene TRBJ2-5, with 7 bases lining up with TRBD2. The CDR3 sequence is 15 residues long. In germline, CDR1 is SGDLS, CDR2 YYNGEE. V lost 0 bases, J lost 1 base, and 3 bases stayed unmatched. CDR3 region: CASSVVGGTQETQYF. The CDR3 DNA reads as TGTGCCAGCAGCGTAGTCGGGGGGACCCAAGAGACCCAGTACTTC.

Concerning this clonotype itself: Here the CDR3 omits its conserved ending phenylalanine or tryptophan, so a read error is the likely source. The chain links TRBV11-2 to TRBJ2-3; 12 bases are shared with TRBD1. The length of the CDR3 is 18 residues. From germline, CDR1 is SGHAT and CDR2 FQNNGV. V shed 3 bases and J 3 bases; nucleotides not matched to a gene: 10. The CDR3 DNA is TGTGCCAGCAGCTTGCACGGGGCGGGACAGGGGGCGACAGATACGCAGTATTGT. Protein: CASSLHGAGQGATDTQYC.

This clonotype was seen repeatedly, ten times or more. This chain links TRBV6-2 or TRBV6-3 with TRBJ2-7; 9 positions agree with TRBD1. CDR1 and CDR2 (germline): MNHEY, SVGEGT. The CDR3 spans 17 residues. With 7 bases clipped from V and 0 bases from J, the junction kept 13 bases outside the gene matches. CDR3 in DNA: TGTGCCAGCATCCCACCCTTGGGACAGGGAAGCTCCTACGAGCAGTACTTC. Its protein product is CASIPPLGQGSSYEQYF.

This clonotype has a count of ten or more. The genes are TRBV30 and TRBJ1-2; tentative D call: TRBD1 (6 bases). Looked up from germline, CDR1 is GTSNPN and CDR2 is SVGIG (reference sequence). Between the trimmed V and J ends, which lost 1 base and 8 bases, there was a span of 11 bases. The CDR3 consists of 12 residues. The CDR3 here is CAWSEQGEGYTF. The CDR3 bases are TGTGCCTGGAGTGAACAGGGAGAAGGCTACACCTTC. The variable domain in full, with the rest retrieved from reference TRBV30 and TRBJ1-2, is SQTIHQWPATLVQPVGSPLSLECTVEGTSNPNLYWYRQAAGRGLQLLFYSVGIGQISSEVPQNLSASRPQDRQFILSSKKLLLSDSGFYLCAWSEQGEGYTFGSGTRLTVV.

Notes on this clonotype: This may be a read error: a much more frequent sequence differs by one nucleotide. V gene TRBV29-1 combines with J gene TRBJ2-5, with 7 nucleotides matching TRBD1. The germline V gene encodes CDR1 SQVTM and CDR2 ANQGSEA. V dropped 4 bases and J dropped 11; count of bases not matched to a gene: 7. CDR3 length equals 11 residues. The CDR3 nucleotides are TGCAGCGTTGGAGGGGGCAATGAGCAGTACTTC. Translated: CSVGGGNEQYF.

This clonotype appeared many times. This chain connects TRBV12-3 or TRBV12-4 to TRBJ1-5; D is uncertain. The CDR3 length is 15 residues. Trimming cost V 7 bases and J 0 bases, with 13 bases left between them. CDR3 sequence (DNA): TGTGCCAGCACCTTGGACGGTTATAGCAATCAGCCCCAGCATTTT. It yields the protein CASTLDGYSNQPQHF.

This clonotype has just a few counts. This chain joins TRBV29-1 and TRBJ1-2, with D unresolved. The CDR3 is 12 amino acids. V was cut by 4 bases and J by 0 bases, with 6 bases left in between. The V gene's germline CDR1 is SQVTM and CDR2 ANQGSEA. The CDR3 sequence: CSVGATNYGYTF. The CDR3 DNA reads as TGCAGCGTTGGGGCTACTAACTATGGCTACACCTTC.

This clonotype has ten or more counts. The genes are TRBV7-9 and TRBJ1-2, with D perhaps TRBD1 (5 bases). Germline CDR1 is SEHNR and CDR2 is FQNEAQ (reference sequence). The CDR3 has 14 amino acids. V gave up 5 bases and J gave up 4 bases, with 14 bases separating them. The CDR3 coding sequence is TGTGCCAGCAGCCCAAGTTCAGGGCCCTATGGCTACACCTTC. Its translation: CASSPSSGPYGYTF.

The chain couples TRBV27 to TRBJ1-1; 7 bases line up with TRBD1. J lost 0 bases, V lost 6 bases, and 7 bases had no gene match. Germline loops: CDR1 MNHEY, CDR2 SMNVEV (reference sequence). This CDR3 region has 15 residues. CDR3 in DNA: TGTGCCAGCAGCTATGGGACAGCCATGAACACTGAAGCTTTCTTT. Amino acid sequence: CASSYGTAMNTEAFF.

This rearrangement joins TRBV2 to TRBJ1-5; maybe TRBD1 (6 bases). The CDR3 runs to 15 residues. V was shortened by 6 bases and J by 5 bases, with 17 bases between the two germline ends. The V gene's germline CDR1 is SNHLY and CDR2 FYNNEI. CDR3 sequence: CASSLEGQRYQPQHF. The CDR3, as DNA: TGTGCCAGCAGCTTGGAAGGACAGCGGTATCAGCCCCAGCATTTT.

The rearrangement joins TRBV6-2 or TRBV6-3 to TRBJ1-5; no firm D call. This CDR3 is 12 amino acids long. Germline CDR1 is MNHEY and CDR2 is SVGEGT. Trimming stripped 10 bases from V and 6 bases from J, with 13 bases between. The CDR3 protein is CATSESRQPQHF. The CDR3 coding sequence is TGTGCCACCTCAGAATCGCGTCAGCCCCAGCATTTT.

The chain combines TRBV5-1 with TRBJ2-3; D call uncertain. V lost 0 bases to trimming and J lost 1 base, with 9 bases between them. Germline assignment: CDR1 SGHRS and CDR2 YFSETQ. The CDR3 covers 15 residues. CDR3 region: CASSLDELRTDTQYF. CDR3 sequence (DNA): TGCGCCAGCAGCTTGGATGAGCTCCGCACAGATACGCAGTATTTT.

The chain joins TRBV20-1 to TRBJ2-1; D possibly corresponds to TRBD2 (6 bases). Germline V gene lookup returns CDR1 DFQATT and CDR2 SNEGSKA (reference sequence). V lost 1 base and J lost 7, with 17 bases in between. The CDR3 sequence is 15 residues long. The CDR3 coding sequence is TGCAGTGCTAGAGTCCCCCGGAGGGCCGGTAATGAGCAGTTCTTC. Translated: CSARVPRRAGNEQFF.

In the case of this clonotype: Being one base from a much bigger clone, this may be a read error. The chain links TRBV20-1 to TRBJ1-5; D call uncertain. The CDR3 totals 14 residues. The V gene's germline CDR1 is DFQATT and CDR2 SNEGSKA (reference sequence). The CDR3 coding sequence is TGCAGTACTAGAGAACCAGGTTCCAATCAGCCCCAGCATTTT. It yields the protein CSTREPGSNQPQHF.

A few counts support this clonotype. V is TRBV29-1 and J is TRBJ1-5; D is unclear. This CDR3 has 13 residues. With 4 bases removed from V and 0 bases from J, the gap between germline ends came to 7 bases. CDR1 SQVTM and CDR2 ANQGSEA come from the germline V gene. In DNA, the CDR3 is TGCAGCGTTGGGGAGAGTAGCAATCAGCCCCAGCATTTT. This gives the protein CSVGESSNQPQHF.

This clonotype has at least ten counts. The chain uses TRBV11-2 and TRBJ2-1, with a possible D match to TRBD1 (6 bases). CDR3 size: 13 residues. The V end lost 4 bases, the J end lost 6 bases, and 10 bases lay between the germline ends. Germline V gives CDR1 SGHAT, CDR2 FQNNGV. Here the CDR3 DNA reads TGTGCCAGCAGCTACCCCAGGGGCAATGAGCAGTTCTTC. Its translation is CASSYPRGNEQFF.

This clonotype was counted ten times or more. The chain has TRBV12-3 or TRBV12-4 and TRBJ1-6; D might be TRBD1 (6 bases). Trimming left V 4 bases short and J 8 bases short, with 15 bases between. The CDR3 runs 15 residues. The CDR3 sequence is CASSWGAGVDSPLHF. The DNA for the CDR3 is TGTGCCAGCAGTTGGGGGGCGGGTGTTGATTCACCCCTCCACTTT.